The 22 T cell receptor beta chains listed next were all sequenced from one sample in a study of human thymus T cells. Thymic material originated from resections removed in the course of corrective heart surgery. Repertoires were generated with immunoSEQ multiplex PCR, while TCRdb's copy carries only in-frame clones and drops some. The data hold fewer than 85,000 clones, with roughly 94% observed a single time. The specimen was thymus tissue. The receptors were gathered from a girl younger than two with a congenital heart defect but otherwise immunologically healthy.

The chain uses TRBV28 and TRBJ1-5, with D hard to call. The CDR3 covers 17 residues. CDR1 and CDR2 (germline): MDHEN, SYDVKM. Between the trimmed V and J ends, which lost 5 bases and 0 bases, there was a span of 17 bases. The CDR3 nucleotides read TGTGCCAGCAGTCTTGGACGGGGTTTTTATAGCAATCAGCCCCAGCATTTT. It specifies CASSLGRGFYSNQPQHF.

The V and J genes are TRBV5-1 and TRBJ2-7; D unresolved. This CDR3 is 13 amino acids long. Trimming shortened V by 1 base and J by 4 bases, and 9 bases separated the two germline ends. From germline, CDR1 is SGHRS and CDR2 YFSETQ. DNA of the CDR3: TGCGCCAGCAGCTTGTTGGTTGCTTACGAGCAGTACTTC. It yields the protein CASSLLVAYEQYF. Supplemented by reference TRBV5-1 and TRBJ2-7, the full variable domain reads KAGVTQTPRYLIKTRGQQVTLSCSPISGHRSVSWYQQTPGQGLQFLFEYFSETQRNKGNFPGRFSGRQFSNSRSEMNVSTLELGDSALYLCASSLLVAYEQYFGPGTRLTVT.

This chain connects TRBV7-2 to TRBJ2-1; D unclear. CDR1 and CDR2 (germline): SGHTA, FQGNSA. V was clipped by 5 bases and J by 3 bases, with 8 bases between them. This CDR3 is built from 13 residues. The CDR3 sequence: CASSKRSYNEQFF. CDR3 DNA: TGTGCCAGCAGCAAGAGGAGCTACAATGAGCAGTTCTTC.

The CDR3 region is CASSFIPLLAGGEGEQFF. The CDR3 coding sequence is TGTGCCAGCAGTTTTATCCCTCTACTAGCGGGAGGGGAGGGTGAGCAGTTCTTC. V gene TRBV28 combines with J gene TRBJ2-1; 13 bases fit TRBD2. V trimming: 3 bases; J trimming: 9 bases; junction bases outside the gene matches: 14. CDR3 length: 18 amino acids. CDR1 MDHEN and CDR2 SYDVKM come from the germline V gene.

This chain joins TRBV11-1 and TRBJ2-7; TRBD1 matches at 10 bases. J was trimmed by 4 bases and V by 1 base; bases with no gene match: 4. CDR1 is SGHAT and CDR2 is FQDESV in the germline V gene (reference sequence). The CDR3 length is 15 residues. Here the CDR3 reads CASSLGGDRGYEQYF. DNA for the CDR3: TGTGCCAGCAGCTTAGGGGGGGACAGGGGTTACGAGCAGTACTTC. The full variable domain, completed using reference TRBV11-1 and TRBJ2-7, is EAEVAQSPRYKITEKSQAVAFWCDPISGHATLYWYRQILGQGPELLVQFQDESVVDDSQLPKDRFSAERLKGVDSTLKIQPAELGDSAMYLCASSLGGDRGYEQYFGPGTRLTVT.

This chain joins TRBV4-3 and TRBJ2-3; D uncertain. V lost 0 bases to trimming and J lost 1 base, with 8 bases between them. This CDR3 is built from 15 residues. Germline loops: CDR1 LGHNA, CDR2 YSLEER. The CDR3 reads CASSQDREGTDTQYF. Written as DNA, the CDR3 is TGCGCCAGCAGCCAAGATCGAGAGGGCACAGATACGCAGTATTTT.

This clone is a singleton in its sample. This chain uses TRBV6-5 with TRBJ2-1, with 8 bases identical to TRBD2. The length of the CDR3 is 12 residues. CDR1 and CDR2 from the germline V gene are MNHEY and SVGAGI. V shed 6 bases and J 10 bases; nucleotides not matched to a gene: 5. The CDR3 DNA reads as TGTGCCAGCAGGTACCGGGGGGGGGAGCAGTTCTTC. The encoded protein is CASRYRGGEQFF.

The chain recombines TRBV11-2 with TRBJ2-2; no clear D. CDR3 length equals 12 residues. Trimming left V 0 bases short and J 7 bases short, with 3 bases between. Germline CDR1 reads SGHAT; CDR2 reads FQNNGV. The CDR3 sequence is CASSLDGGELFF. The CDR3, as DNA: TGTGCCAGCAGCTTAGATGGCGGGGAGCTGTTTTTT.

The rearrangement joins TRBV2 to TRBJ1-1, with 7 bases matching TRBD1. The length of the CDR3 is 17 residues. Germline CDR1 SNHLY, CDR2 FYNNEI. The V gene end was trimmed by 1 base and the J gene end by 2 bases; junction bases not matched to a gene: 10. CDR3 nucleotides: TGTGCCAGCAGTGAAGTTGGGACAGATAAAGCAAACACTGAAGCTTTCTTT. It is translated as CASSEVGTDKANTEAFF.

Here the CDR3 reads CASSILGQGRKENGYTF. The CDR3 DNA reads as TGTGCCAGCAGCATCTTGGGGCAGGGGAGAAAAGAGAATGGCTACACCTTC. The chain joins TRBV5-6 to TRBJ1-2, with D possibly being TRBD1 (6 bases). The V end lost 4 bases, the J end lost 6 bases, and 25 bases lay between the germline ends. CDR1 is SGHDT and CDR2 is YYEEEE in the germline V gene. This CDR3 is built from 17 residues.

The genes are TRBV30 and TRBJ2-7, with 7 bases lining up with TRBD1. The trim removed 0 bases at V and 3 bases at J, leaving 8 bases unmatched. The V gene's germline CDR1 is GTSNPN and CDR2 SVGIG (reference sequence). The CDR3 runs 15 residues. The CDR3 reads CAWSVHRDRIYEQYF. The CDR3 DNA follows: TGTGCCTGGAGTGTACATCGGGACAGAATCTACGAGCAGTACTTC.

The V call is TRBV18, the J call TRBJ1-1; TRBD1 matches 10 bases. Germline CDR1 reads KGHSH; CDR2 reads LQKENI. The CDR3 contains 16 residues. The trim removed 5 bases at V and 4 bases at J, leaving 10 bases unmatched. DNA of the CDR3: TGTGCCAGCTCAGAGGGACAGGGGCTGATCAGCACTGAAGCTTTCTTT. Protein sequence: CASSEGQGLISTEAFF.

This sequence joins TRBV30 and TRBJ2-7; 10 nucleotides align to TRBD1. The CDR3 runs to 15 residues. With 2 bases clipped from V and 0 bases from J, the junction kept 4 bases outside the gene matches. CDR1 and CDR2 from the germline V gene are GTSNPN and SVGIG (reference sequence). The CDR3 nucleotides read TGTGCCTGGAGTTGGGACAGGGGTTACTCCTACGAGCAGTACTTC. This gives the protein CAWSWDRGYSYEQYF. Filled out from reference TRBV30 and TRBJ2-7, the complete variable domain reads SQTIHQWPATLVQPVGSPLSLECTVEGTSNPNLYWYRQAAGRGLQLLFYSVGIGQISSEVPQNLSASRPQDRQFILSSKKLLLSDSGFYLCAWSWDRGYSYEQYFGPGTRLTVT.

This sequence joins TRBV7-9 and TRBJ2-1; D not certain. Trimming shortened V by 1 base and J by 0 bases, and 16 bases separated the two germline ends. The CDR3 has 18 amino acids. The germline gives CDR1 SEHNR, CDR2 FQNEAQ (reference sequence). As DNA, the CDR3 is TGTGCCAGCAGCTTAGAACAGAAGTACCAGTTCTCCTACAATGAGCAGTTCTTC. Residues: CASSLEQKYQFSYNEQFF.

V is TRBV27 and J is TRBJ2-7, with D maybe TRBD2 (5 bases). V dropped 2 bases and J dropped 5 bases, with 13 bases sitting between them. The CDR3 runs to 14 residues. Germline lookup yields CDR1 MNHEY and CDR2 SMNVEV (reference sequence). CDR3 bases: TGTGCCAGCAGTTTAGGGAAGGAGGCGGACGAGCAGTACTTC. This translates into CASSLGKEADEQYF.

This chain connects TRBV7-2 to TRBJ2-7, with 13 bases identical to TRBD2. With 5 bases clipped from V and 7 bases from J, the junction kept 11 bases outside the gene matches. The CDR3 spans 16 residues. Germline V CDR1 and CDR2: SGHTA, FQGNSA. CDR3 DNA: TGTGCCAGCAGCCGCCCGAGGACTAGCGGGAGTCTAGAGCAGTACTTC. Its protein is CASSRPRTSGSLEQYF.

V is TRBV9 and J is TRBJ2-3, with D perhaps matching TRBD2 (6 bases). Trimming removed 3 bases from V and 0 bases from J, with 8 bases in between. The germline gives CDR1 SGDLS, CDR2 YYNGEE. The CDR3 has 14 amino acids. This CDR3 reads CASSGGTSTDTQYF. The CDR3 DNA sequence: TGTGCCAGCAGCGGGGGGACTAGCACAGATACGCAGTATTTT.

The CDR3 DNA sequence: TGTGCCAGCAGCCCGGACAGGCTAAAAGGCTACACCTTC. It specifies CASSPDRLKGYTF. The rearrangement links TRBV5-4 to TRBJ1-2; 7 nucleotides line up with TRBD1. The CDR3 spans 13 residues. Losses at the gene ends were 4 bases for V and 8 bases for J; bases not matched to a gene: 8. Looked up from germline, CDR1 is SGHNT and CDR2 is YYREEE (reference sequence).

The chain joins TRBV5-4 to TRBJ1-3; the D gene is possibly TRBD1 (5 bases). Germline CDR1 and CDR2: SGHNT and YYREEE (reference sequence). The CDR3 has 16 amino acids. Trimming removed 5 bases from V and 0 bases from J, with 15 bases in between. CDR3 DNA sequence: TGTGCCAGCAGTTCCGGGACGGACAACTCTGGAAACACCATATATTTT. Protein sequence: CASSSGTDNSGNTIYF.

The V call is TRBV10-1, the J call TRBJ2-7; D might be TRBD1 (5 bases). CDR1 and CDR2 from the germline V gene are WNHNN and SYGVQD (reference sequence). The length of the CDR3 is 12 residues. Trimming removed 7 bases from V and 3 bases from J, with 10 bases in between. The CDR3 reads CASIDGHYEQYF. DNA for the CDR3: TGCGCCAGCATCGACGGACACTACGAGCAGTACTTC.

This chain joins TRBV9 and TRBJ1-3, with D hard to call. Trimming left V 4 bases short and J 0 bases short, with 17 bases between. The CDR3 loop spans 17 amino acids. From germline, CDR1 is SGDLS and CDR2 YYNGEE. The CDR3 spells CASSPEHRGFSGNTIYF. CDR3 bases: TGTGCCAGCAGCCCTGAGCACAGAGGATTCTCTGGAAACACCATATATTTT.

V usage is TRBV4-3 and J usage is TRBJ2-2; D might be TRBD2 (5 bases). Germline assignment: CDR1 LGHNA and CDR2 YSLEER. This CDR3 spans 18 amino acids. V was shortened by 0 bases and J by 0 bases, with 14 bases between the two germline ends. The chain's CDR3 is CASSQDLARWANTGELFF. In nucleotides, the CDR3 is TGCGCCAGCAGCCAAGATCTAGCCCGTTGGGCGAACACCGGGGAGCTGTTTTTT.